Below, 11 T cell receptor beta chains from the same sample are listed, as sequenced in a study of blood T cell repertoires in COVID-19. Measured with immunoSEQ multiplex PCR; TCRdb has only the in-frame clones, and not every one. The table has 110,000 to 150,000 clones, roughly 89% seen once. Specimen: PBMCs or T cells enriched from blood (not recorded which). The source is a man aged 45-65 years who had recovered from COVID-19.

This chain uses TRBV9 with TRBJ2-2; unclear D gene. Trimming pared 0 bases from V and 5 bases from J, leaving 8 bases between. Germline V CDR1 and CDR2: SGDLS, YYNGEE. The CDR3 length is 14 residues. The CDR3 is CASSVGPVTGELFF. The CDR3 nucleotides read TGTGCCAGCAGCGTAGGGCCCGTGACCGGGGAGCTGTTTTTT.

CDR3 DNA sequence: TGCGCCAGCAGCCGTGGGACAGGGAAACAAGAGACCCAGTACTTC. Its protein is CASSRGTGKQETQYF. The chain combines TRBV4-1 with TRBJ2-5; 9 bases are a match to TRBD1. J lost 2 bases, V lost 4 bases, and 5 bases had no gene match. The CDR3 extends over 15 amino acids. CDR1 and CDR2 from the germline V gene are MGHRA and YSYEKL.

The V and J genes are TRBV7-8 and TRBJ1-1; 12 bases fit TRBD1. The length of the CDR3 is 16 residues. V trimming: 8 bases; J trimming: 3 bases; junction bases outside the gene matches: 10. Germline lookup yields CDR1 SGHVS and CDR2 FQNEAQ. CDR3 region: CASQGTGGRLDTEAFF. The CDR3 DNA is TGTGCCAGCCAAGGGACAGGGGGCCGGTTGGACACTGAAGCTTTCTTT.

The chain has TRBV7-2 and TRBJ2-7; 7 bases map to TRBD2. The length of the CDR3 is 15 residues. From germline, CDR1 is SGHTA and CDR2 FQGNSA. Losses at the gene ends were 7 bases for V and 2 bases for J; bases not matched to a gene: 11. The CDR3 sequence is CASIVDGGGTYEQYF. In DNA, the CDR3 is TGTGCCAGCATCGTAGATGGGGGAGGGACCTACGAGCAGTACTTC.

The chain links TRBV3-1 (or the pseudogene TRBV3-2) to TRBJ2-5, with TRBD2 matching over 7 bases. The length of the CDR3 is 17 residues. Unmatched junction bases numbered 10, after V lost 1 base and J lost 2 bases. Germline CDR1 reads LGHDT; CDR2 reads YNNKEL (reference sequence). This chain's CDR3 is CASSQGFVGSGQETQYF. Here the CDR3 DNA reads TGTGCCAGCAGCCAAGGGTTCGTGGGTAGCGGGCAAGAGACCCAGTACTTC.

The chain links TRBV11-2 to TRBJ1-5, with unresolved D. V lost 0 bases, J lost 10 bases, and 16 bases lay in between. Germline CDR1 and CDR2: SGHAT and FQNNGV. The length of the CDR3 is 15 residues. The CDR3 loop is CASSLDGGFGRPQHF. CDR3 DNA sequence: TGTGCCAGCAGCTTAGACGGCGGGTTTGGTCGCCCCCAGCATTTT. Supplemented by reference TRBV11-2 and TRBJ1-5, the full variable domain reads EAGVAQSPRYKIIEKRQSVAFWCNPISGHATLYWYQQILGQGPKLLIQFQNNGVVDDSQLPKDRFSAERLKGVDSTLKIQPAKLEDSAVYLCASSLDGGFGRPQHFGDGTRLSIL.

The CDR3 DNA is TGCGCCAGCAGCCAGGCCGGGACAGGGTATGACTTTGCCAAAAACATTCAGTACTTC. Its protein product is CASSQAGTGYDFAKNIQYF. The rearrangement joins TRBV5-1 to TRBJ2-4; 9 bases agree with TRBD1. There are 19 residues in the CDR3. Germline trimming cut 4 bases from V and 1 base from J; bases unmatched to any gene: 15. The germline gives CDR1 SGHRS, CDR2 YFSETQ.

The chain is built from TRBV24-1 and TRBJ2-5; D perhaps matches TRBD1 (6 bases). This CDR3 spans 14 amino acids. Germline V gives CDR1 KGHDR, CDR2 SFDVKD. The V gene lost 7 bases and the J gene lost 3 bases, with 14 bases spanning the gap. The CDR3 is CATSVQGEEETQYF. CDR3 DNA: TGTGCCACCAGCGTACAGGGTGAAGAAGAGACCCAGTACTTC.

The rearrangement joins TRBV9 to TRBJ1-3, with D maybe TRBD1 (6 bases). The CDR3 sequence is 14 residues long. Germline V lookup: CDR1 SGDLS, CDR2 YYNGEE. Trimming removed 1 base from V and 7 bases from J, with 12 bases in between. CDR3 in amino acids: CASSVSGVENTIYF. CDR3 coding DNA: TGTGCCAGCAGCGTATCAGGGGTGGAGAACACCATATATTTT.

This chain links TRBV5-6 with TRBJ2-7, with TRBD1 identical over 7 bases. CDR1 is SGHDT, CDR2 YYEEEE, per germline. V gave up 0 bases and J gave up 4 bases; unmatched junction bases: 4. This CDR3 is 14 amino acids long. DNA of the CDR3: TGTGCCAGCAGCTTGGGCCACAGGGGATACGAGCAGTACGTC. Translation: CASSLGHRGYEQYV.

This chain uses TRBV5-6 with TRBJ1-3, with D hard to call. Trimming stripped 0 bases from V and 0 bases from J, with 10 bases between. Germline-derived CDR1 and CDR2 are SGHDT and YYEEEE. This CDR3 is built from 16 residues. CDR3 region: CASSLASVSSGNTIYF. In DNA, the CDR3 is TGTGCCAGCAGCTTGGCCTCGGTTAGCTCTGGAAACACCATATATTTT.